Reported below is one T cell receptor beta chain. Its cognate antigen is unknown. TCRdb reprocessed the reads with MiXCR, giving one entry per CDR3 protein. The table records approximately 180,000 distinct CDR3 sequences, roughly 15% of them present only once. The data were obtained in a study of T cell repertoires in cytomegalovirus infection. In the study overall: Shared public TCR beta signatures pointed to both CMV infection and a matching HLA type.

From germline, CDR1 is SGHVS and CDR2 FNYEAQ. The CDR3 is 15 residues long. V lost 4 bases and J lost 0, with 12 bases in between. Notes on the study in general: HLA-C-restricted CMV-specific TCR beta clonotypes were dominant in the ex vivo response. Pooled public TCR beta family frequency picked out CMV carriers with the relevant HLA.

The sample taken for sequencing was CD8+ T cells from PBMCs. This sequence was found in a human donor in good health (CMV status not recorded). Some clones in this sample may be carry-over from other donors' samples. The rearrangement uses TRBV7-6 and TRBJ1-1; D is possibly TRBD1 (6 bases). CDR3 sequence: CASSSPQGMNTEAFF. CDR3 DNA: TGTGCCAGCAGCTCCCCACAGGGCATGAACACTGAAGCTTTCTTT.